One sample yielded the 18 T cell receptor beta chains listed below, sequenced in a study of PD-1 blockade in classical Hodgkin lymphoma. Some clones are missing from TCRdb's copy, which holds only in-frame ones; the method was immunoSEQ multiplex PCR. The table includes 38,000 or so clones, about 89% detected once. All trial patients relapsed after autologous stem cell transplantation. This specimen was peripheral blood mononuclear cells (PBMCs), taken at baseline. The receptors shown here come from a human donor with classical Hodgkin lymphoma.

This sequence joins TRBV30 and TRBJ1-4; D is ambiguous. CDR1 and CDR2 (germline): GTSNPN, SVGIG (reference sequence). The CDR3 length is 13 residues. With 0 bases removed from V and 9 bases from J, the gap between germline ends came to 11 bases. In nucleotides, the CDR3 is TGTGCCTGGAGTGTACCCCTACCTAAAAAACTGTTTTTT. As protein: CAWSVPLPKKLFF.

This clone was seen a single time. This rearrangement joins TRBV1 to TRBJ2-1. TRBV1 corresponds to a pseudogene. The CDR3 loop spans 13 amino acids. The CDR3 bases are TGCACCAGCAGCCCCCGACCTCTAAATGAGCAGTTCTTC. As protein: CTSSPRPLNEQFF.

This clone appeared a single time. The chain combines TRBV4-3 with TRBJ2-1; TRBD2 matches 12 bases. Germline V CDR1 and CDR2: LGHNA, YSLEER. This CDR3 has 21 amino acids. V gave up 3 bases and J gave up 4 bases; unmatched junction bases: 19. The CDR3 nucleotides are TGCGCCAGCAGCCATAAGGCCAGGCTAGCGGGAGGGCCAGTCGTTTACAATGAGCAGTTCTTC. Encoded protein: CASSHKARLAGGPVVYNEQFF.

The CDR3 nucleotides read TGTGCCAGCAGTTACTCAGGCGGGGGGGCGCCGGGGACCCAGTACTTC. It codes for CASSYSGGGAPGTQYF. This rearrangement joins TRBV6-5 to TRBJ2-5; 9 bases fit TRBD2. Germline V gene sequence: CDR1 MNHEY, CDR2 SVGAGI. The CDR3 is made up of 16 amino acids. The V and J ends lost 0 bases and 7 bases, in that order; junction bases with no gene match: 9.

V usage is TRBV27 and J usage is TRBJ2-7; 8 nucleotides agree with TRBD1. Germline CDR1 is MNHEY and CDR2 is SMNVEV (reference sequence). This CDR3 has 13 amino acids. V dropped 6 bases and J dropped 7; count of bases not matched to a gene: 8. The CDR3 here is CASSRTGPGEQYF. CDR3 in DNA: TGTGCCAGCAGCCGGACAGGGCCGGGGGAGCAGTACTTC.

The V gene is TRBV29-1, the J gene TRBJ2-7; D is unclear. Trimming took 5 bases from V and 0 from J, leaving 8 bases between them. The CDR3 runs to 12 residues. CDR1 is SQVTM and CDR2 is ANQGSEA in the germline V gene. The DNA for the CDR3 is TGCAGCGTTATGGGCAGCTCCTACGAGCAGTACTTC. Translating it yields CSVMGSSYEQYF.

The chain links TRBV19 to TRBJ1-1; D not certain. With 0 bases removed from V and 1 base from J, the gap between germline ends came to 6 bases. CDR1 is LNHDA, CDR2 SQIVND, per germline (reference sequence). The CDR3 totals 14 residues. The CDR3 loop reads CASSIDPGNTEAFF. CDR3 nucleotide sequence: TGTGCCAGTAGTATAGATCCCGGGAACACTGAAGCTTTCTTT.

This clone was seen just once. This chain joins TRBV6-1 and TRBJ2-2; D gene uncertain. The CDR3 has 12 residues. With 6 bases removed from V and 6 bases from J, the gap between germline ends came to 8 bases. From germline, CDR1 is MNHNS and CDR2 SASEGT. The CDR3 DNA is TGTGCCAGCAGGGGAAGGGCCGGGGAGCTGTTTTTT. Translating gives CASRGRAGELFF.

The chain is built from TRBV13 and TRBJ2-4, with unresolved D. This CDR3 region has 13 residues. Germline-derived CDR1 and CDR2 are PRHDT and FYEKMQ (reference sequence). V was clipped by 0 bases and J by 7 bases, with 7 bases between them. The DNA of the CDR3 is TGTGCCAGCAGCTTAGGGACTCCGAACATTCAGTACTTC. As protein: CASSLGTPNIQYF.

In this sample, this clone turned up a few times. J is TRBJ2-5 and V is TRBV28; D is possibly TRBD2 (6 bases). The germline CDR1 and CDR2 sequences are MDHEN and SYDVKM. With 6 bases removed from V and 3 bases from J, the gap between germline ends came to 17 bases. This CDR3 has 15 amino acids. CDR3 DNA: TGTGCCAGCAGCCTAAGTCGTCGGGAGAAAGAGACCCAGTACTTC. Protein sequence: CASSLSRREKETQYF.

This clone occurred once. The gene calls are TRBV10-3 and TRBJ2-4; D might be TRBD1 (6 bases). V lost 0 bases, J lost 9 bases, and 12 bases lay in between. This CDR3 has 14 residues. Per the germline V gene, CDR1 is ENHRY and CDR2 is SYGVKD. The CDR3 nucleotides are TGTGCCATCAGTGAGTCGGGTGACAGGTTCATTCAGTACTTC. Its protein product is CAISESGDRFIQYF.

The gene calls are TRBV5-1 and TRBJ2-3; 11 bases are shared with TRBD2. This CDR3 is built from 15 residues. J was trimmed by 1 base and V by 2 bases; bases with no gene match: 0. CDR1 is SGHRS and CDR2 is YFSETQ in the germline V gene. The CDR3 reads CASSFSGGGTDTQYF. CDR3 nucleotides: TGCGCCAGCAGCTTTAGCGGGGGGGGCACAGATACGCAGTATTTT. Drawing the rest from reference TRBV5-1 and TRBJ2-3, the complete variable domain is KAGVTQTPRYLIKTRGQQVTLSCSPISGHRSVSWYQQTPGQGLQFLFEYFSETQRNKGNFPGRFSGRQFSNSRSEMNVSTLELGDSALYLCASSFSGGGTDTQYFGPGTRLTVL.

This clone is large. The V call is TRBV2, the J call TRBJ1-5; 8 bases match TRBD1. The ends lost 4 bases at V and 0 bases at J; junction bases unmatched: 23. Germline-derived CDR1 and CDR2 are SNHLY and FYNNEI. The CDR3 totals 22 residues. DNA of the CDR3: TGTGCCAGCAGTGTTCACGGACAGGGACACCCCGGTGGGCTGTATAGCAATCAGCCCCAGCATTTT. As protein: CASSVHGQGHPGGLYSNQPQHF.

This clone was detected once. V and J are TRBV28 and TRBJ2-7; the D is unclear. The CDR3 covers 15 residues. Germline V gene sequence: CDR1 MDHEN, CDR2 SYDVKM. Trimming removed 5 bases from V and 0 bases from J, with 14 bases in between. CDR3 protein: CASSPADRASYEQYF. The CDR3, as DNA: TGTGCCAGCAGTCCCGCGGACCGGGCCTCCTACGAGCAGTACTTC.

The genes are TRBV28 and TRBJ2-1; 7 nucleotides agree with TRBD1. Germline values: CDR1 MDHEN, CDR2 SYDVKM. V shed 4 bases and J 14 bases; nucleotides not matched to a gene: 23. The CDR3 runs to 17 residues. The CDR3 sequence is CASSSVIIPTGLVGKFF. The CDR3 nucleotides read TGTGCCAGCAGTTCCGTTATCATCCCGACAGGGCTCGTTGGGAAGTTCTTC.

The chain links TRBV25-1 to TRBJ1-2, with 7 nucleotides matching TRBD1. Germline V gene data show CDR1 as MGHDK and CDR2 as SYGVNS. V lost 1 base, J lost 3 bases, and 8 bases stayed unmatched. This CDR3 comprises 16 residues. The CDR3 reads CASSEFSGTADYGYTF. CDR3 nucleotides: TGTGCCAGCAGTGAATTTTCAGGGACAGCCGACTATGGCTACACCTTC.

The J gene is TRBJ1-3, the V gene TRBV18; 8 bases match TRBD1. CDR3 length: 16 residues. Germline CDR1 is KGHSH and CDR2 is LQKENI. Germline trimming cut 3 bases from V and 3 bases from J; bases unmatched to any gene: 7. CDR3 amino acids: CASSPDDGQGGNTIYF. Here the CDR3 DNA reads TGTGCCAGCTCACCCGACGACGGACAGGGTGGAAACACCATATATTTT.

The CDR3 sequence: CASSLGLPPDTQYF. The CDR3 nucleotides read TGTGCCAGCAGCTTAGGACTACCCCCAGATACGCAGTATTTT. The J gene is TRBJ2-3, the V gene TRBV7-2; possibly TRBD2 for D (5 bases). V shed 1 base and J shed 4 bases, with 9 bases lying between them. The CDR3 is 14 amino acids. Per the germline V gene, CDR1 is SGHTA and CDR2 is FQGNSA. The full variable domain, completed using reference TRBV7-2 and TRBJ2-3, is GAGVSQSPSNKVTEKGKDVELRCDPISGHTALYWYRQSLGQGLEFLIYFQGNSAPDKSGLPSDRFSAERTGGSVSTLTIQRTQQEDSAVYLCASSLGLPPDTQYFGPGTRLTVL.